This T cell receptor (beta chain) was sequenced during a study of tumor and adjacent non-tumor tissue in lung cancer. Notes on the study in general: Compared with tumor, normal lung showed significantly lower TCR diversity. Normal lung showed higher cumulative top 100 clone frequency than tumor.

RNA was extracted from bulk tissue without any cell sorting. The library came from three nested PCR rounds adapted from ARM-PCR protocols. TCRdb re-called the multiplex PCR reads through MiXCR, storing one row per CDR3 protein. Of about 80,000 distinct CDR3 sequences in the sample, around 70% were seen once. There are 14 residues in the CDR3. In regard to this clonotype: Its target is unknown. Lacking the conserved final phenylalanine or tryptophan, this CDR3 likely reflects a read error.

V usage is TRBV12-3 or TRBV12-4 and J usage is TRBJ2-2, with D unclear. The sequencing sample was made of lung tumor tissue. The TCR comes from a woman between 40 and 55 years old with non-small cell lung cancer. CDR3 amino acids: CASSLNGYTGELFS. CDR3 coding DNA: TGTGCCAGTAGTTTAAATGGTTATACCGGGGAGCTGTTTTCT.